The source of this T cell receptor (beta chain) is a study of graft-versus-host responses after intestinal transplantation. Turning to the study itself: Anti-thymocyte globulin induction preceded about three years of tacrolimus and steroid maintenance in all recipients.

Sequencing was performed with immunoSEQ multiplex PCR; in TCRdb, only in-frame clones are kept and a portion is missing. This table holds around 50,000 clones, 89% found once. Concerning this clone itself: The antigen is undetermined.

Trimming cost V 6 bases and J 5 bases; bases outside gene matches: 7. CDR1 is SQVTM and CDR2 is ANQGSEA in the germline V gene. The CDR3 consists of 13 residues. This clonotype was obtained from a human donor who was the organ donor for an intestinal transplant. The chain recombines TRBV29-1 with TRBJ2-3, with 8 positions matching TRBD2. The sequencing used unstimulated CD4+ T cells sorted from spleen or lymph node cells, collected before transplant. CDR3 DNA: TGCAGCGTGGAGAGCGGGGGACGAGATACGCAGTATTTT. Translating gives CSVESGGRDTQYF.